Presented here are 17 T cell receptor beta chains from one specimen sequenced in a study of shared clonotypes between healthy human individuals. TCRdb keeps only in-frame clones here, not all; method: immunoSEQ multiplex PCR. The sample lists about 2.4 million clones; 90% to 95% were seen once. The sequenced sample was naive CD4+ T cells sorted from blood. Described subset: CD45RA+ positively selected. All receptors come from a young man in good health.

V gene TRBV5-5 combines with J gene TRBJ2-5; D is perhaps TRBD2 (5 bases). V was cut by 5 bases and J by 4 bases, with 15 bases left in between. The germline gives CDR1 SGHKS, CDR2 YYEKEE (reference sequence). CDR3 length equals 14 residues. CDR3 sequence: CASSAGPALETQYF. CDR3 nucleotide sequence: TGTGCCAGCAGTGCGGGTCCGGCCCTAGAGACCCAGTACTTC. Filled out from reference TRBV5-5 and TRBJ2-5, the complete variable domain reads DAGVTQSPTHLIKTRGQQVTLRCSPISGHKSVSWYQQVLGQGPQFIFQYYEKEERGRGNFPDRFSARQFPNYSSELNVNALLLGDSALYLCASSAGPALETQYFGPGTRLLVL.

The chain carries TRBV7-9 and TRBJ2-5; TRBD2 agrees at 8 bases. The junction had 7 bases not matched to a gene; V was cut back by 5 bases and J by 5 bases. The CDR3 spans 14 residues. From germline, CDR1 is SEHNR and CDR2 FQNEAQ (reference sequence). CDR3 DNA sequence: TGTGCCAGCAGCAGCGCGGGACTAGGGGAGACCCAGTACTTC. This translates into CASSSAGLGETQYF. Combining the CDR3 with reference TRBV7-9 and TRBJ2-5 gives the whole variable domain DTGVSQNPRHKITKRGQNVTFRCDPISEHNRLYWYRQTLGQGPEFLTYFQNEAQLEKSRLLSDRFSAERPKGSFSTLEIQRTEQGDSAMYLCASSSAGLGETQYFGPGTRLLVL.

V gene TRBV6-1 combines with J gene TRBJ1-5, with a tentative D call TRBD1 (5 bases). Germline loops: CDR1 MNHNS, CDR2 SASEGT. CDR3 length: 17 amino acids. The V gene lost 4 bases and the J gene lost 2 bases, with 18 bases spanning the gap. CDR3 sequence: CASSGGVRGRGNQPQHF. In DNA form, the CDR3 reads TGTGCCAGCAGTGGGGGAGTTAGGGGTCGGGGCAATCAGCCCCAGCATTTT.

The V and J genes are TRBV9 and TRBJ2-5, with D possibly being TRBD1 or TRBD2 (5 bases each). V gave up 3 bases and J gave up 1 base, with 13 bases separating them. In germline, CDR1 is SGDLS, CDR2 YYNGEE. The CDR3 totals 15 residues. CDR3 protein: CASSERGSGQETQYF. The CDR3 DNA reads TGTGCCAGCAGCGAGAGGGGTTCGGGCCAAGAGACCCAGTACTTC.

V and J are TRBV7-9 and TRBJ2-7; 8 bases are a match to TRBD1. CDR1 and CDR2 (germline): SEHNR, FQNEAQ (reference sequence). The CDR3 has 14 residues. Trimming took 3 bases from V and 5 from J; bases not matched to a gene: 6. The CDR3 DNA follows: TGTGCCAGCAGCTTCGGACAGGGCTACCACGAGCAGTACTTC. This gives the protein CASSFGQGYHEQYF.

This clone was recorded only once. CDR3 protein: CASSRDRSSYEQYF. The CDR3, as DNA: TGTGCCAGCAGCCGGGACAGGAGCTCCTACGAGCAGTACTTC. The rearrangement links TRBV5-6 to TRBJ2-7; TRBD1 agrees at 8 bases. There are 14 residues in the CDR3. Trimming took 4 bases from V and 0 from J; bases not matched to a gene: 3. CDR1 is SGHDT and CDR2 is YYEEEE in the germline V gene.

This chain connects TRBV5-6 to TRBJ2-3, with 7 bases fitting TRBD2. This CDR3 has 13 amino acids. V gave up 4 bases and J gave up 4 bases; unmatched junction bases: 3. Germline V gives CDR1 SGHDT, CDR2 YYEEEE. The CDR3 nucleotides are TGTGCCAGCAGCCGGGGGGACCCAGATACGCAGTATTTT. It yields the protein CASSRGDPDTQYF. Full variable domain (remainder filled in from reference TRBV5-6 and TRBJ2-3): DAGVTQSPTHLIKTRGQQVTLRCSPKSGHDTVSWYQQALGQGPQFIFQYYEEEERQRGNFPDRFSGHQFPNYSSELNVNALLLGDSALYLCASSRGDPDTQYFGPGTRLTVL.

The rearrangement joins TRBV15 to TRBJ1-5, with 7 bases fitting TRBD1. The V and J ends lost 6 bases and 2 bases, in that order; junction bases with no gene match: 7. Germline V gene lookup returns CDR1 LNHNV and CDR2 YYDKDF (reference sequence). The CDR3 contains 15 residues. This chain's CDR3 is CATSKPGQRNQPQHF. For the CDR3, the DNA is TGTGCCACCAGTAAACCGGGACAGCGCAATCAGCCCCAGCATTTT.

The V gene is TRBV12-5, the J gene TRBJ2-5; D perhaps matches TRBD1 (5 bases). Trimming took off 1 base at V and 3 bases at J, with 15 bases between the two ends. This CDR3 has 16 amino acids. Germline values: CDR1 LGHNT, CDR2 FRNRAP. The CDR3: CASGLDKTGFEETQYF. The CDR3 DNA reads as TGTGCTAGTGGTTTGGATAAAACAGGTTTTGAAGAGACCCAGTACTTC.

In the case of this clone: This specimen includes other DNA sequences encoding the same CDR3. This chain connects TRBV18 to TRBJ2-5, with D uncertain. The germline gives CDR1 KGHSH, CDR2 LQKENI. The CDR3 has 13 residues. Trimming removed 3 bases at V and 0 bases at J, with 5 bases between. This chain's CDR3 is CASSPRDQETQYF. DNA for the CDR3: TGTGCCAGCTCACCTAGGGACCAAGAGACCCAGTACTTC.

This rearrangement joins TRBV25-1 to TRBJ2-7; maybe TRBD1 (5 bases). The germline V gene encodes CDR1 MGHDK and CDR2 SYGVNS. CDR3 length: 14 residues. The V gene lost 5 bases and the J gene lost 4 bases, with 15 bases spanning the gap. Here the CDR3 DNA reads TGTGCCAGCAGTAGGTCAGGGAATAGGTACGAGCAGTACTTC. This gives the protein CASSRSGNRYEQYF.

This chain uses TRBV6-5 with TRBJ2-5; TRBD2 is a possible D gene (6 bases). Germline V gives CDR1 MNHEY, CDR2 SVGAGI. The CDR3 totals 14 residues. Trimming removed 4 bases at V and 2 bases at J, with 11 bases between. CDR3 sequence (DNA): TGTGCCAGCAGTTTTCTAGCGACACAAGAGACCCAGTACTTC. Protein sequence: CASSFLATQETQYF.

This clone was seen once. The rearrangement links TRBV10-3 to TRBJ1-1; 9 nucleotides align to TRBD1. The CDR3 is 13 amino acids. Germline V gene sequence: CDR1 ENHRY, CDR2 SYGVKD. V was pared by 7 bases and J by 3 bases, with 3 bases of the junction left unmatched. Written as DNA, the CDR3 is TGTGCCATCACCCGGACAGGGGACACTGAAGCTTTCTTT. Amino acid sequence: CAITRTGDTEAFF.

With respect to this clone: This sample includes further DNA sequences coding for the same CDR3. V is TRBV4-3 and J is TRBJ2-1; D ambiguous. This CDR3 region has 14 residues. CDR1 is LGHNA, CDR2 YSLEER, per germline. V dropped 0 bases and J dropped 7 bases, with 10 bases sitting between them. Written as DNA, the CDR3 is TGCGCCAGCAGCCAAGATCGGCGAAGGAATGAGCAGTTCTTC. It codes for CASSQDRRRNEQFF.

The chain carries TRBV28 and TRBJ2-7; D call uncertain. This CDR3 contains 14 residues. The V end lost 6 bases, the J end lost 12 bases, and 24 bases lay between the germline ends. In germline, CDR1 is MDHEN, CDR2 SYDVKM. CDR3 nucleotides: TGTGCCAGCAGCCCCCGGGCCGCCTCTCTACGGCCGTACTTC. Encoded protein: CASSPRAASLRPYF.

The CDR3 sequence: CASRPGTENTGELFF. The DNA for the CDR3 is TGTGCCAGCAGACCCGGGACAGAGAACACCGGGGAGCTGTTTTTT. The V gene is TRBV27, the J gene TRBJ2-2, with 7 positions matching TRBD1. Trimming cost V 6 bases and J 1 base; bases outside gene matches: 5. The CDR3 has 15 amino acids. Germline V lookup: CDR1 MNHEY, CDR2 SMNVEV (reference sequence).

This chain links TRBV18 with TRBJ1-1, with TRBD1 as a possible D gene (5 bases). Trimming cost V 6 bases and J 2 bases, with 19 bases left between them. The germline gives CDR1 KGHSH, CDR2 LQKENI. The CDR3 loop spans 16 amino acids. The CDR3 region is CASSPAPGTVNTEAFF. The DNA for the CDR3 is TGTGCCAGCTCTCCCGCCCCCGGGACGGTAAACACTGAAGCTTTCTTT.